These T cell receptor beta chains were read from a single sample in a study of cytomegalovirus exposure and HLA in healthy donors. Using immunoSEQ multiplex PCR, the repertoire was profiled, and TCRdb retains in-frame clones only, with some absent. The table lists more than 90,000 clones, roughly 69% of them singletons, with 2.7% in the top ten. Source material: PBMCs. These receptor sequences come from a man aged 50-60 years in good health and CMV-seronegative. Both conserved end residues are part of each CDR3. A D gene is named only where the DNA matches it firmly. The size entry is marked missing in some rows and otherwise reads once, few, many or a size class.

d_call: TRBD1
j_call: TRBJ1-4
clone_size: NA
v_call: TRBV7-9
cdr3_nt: TGTGCCAGCAGCTTAGCGGGACAGGGGGCTGGAGAAAAACTGTTTTTT
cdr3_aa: CASSLAGQGAGEKLFF

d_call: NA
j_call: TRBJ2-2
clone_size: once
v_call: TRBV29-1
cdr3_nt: TGCAGCGTTGAACAGAACACCGGGGAGCTGTTTTTT
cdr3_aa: CSVEQNTGELFF

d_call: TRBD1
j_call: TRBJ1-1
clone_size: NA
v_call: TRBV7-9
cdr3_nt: TGTGCCAGCAGCTCAGGGGGCAGCACTGAAGCTTTCTTT
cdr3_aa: CASSSGGSTEAFF

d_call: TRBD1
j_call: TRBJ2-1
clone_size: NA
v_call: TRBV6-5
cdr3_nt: TGTGCCAGCACCAGGGGGACAGGGGTGATCAATGAGCAGTTCTTC
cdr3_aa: CASTRGTGVINEQFF

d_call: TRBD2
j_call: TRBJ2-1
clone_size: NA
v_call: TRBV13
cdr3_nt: TGTGCCAGCAGCTTTCTCCTAGCGGGAGGGAGAGGTGAGCAGTTCTTC
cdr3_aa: CASSFLLAGGRGEQFF

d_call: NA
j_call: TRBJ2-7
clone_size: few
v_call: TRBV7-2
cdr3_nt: TGTGCCAGCAGCCTTGAGACACACTCCTACGAGCAGTACTTC
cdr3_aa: CASSLETHSYEQYF

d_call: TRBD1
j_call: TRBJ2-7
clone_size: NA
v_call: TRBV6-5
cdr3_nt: TGTGCCAGCAGTTACCGGGACAGCTACGAGCAGTACTTC
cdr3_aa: CASSYRDSYEQYF

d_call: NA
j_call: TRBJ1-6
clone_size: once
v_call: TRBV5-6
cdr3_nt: TGTGCCAGCAGCTTCAGGGGCGCACCCCTCCACTTT
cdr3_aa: CASSFRGAPLHF

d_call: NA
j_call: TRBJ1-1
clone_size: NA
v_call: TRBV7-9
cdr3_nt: TGTGCCAGCAGCTTATTGGGCCTGGAAGACACTGAAGCTTTCTTT
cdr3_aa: CASSLLGLEDTEAFF

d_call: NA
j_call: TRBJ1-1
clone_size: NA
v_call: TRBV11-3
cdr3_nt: TGTGCCAGCGCCCCAGGGGCCGCTATCGGCACTGAAGCTTTCTTT
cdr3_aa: CASAPGAAIGTEAFF

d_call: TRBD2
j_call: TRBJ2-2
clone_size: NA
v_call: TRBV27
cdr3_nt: TGTGCCAGCAGGCCGGGGGGGGCCGGGGAGCTGTTTTTT
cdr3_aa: CASRPGGAGELFF

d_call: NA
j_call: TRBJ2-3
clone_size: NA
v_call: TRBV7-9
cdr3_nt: TGTGCCAGCAGCTTATGGGGGCTCACAGATACGCAGTATTTT
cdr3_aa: CASSLWGLTDTQYF

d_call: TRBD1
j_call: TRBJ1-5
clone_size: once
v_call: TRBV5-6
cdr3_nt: TGTGCCAGCAGCTTGGGACAGGGGAACAATCAGCCCCAGCATTTT
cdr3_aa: CASSLGQGNNQPQHF

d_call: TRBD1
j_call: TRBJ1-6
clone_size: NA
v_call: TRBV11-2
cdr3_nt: TGTGCCAGCAGCCCTGGACAGGGTGGATGGGATTCACCCCTCCACTTT
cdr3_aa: CASSPGQGGWDSPLHF

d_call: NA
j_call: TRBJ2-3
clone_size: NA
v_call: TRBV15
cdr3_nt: TGTGCCACCAGCAGGGGGAGGTTCTCCGCTACGCAGTATTTT
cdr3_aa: CATSRGRFSATQYF

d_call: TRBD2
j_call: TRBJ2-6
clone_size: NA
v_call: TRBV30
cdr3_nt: TGTGCCTGGTCAGCCGGGACTAGCGCTTCTGGGGCCAACGTCCTGACTTTC
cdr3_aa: CAWSAGTSASGANVLTF

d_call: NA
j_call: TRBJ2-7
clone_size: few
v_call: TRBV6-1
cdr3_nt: TGTGCCAGCAGTGAACCTGGATCCAGGGCGGAGGAGCAGTACTTC
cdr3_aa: CASSEPGSRAEEQYF

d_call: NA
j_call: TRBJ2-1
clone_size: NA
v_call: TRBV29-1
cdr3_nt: TGCAGCGTCGTCACCGGGAGCACATTATACAATGAGCAGTTCTTC
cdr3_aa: CSVVTGSTLYNEQFF

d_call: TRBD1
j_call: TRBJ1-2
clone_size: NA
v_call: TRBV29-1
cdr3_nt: TGCAGCGGGGGACAGGGCGGAATCTATGGCTACACCTTC
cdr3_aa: CSGGQGGIYGYTF

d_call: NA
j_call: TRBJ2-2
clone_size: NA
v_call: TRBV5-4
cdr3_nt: TGTGCCAGCAGCTTGGGGGCCACCTGGGGGGAGCTGTTTTTT
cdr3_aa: CASSLGATWGELFF

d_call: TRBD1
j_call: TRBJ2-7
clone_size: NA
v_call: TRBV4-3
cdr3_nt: TGCGCCAGCAGCCAACAGAGACAGGGGCTTTACGAGCAGTACTTC
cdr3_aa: CASSQQRQGLYEQYF

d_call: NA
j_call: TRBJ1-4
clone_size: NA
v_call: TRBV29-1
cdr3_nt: TGCAGCGTGGGCCCCACCGTGGATAAACTGTTTTTT
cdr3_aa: CSVGPTVDKLFF

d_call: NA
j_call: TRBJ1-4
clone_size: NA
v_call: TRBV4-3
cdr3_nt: TGCGCCAGCAGCCTTGAACGATTTGGGGGCGGTGAAAAACTGTTTTTT
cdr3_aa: CASSLERFGGGEKLFF

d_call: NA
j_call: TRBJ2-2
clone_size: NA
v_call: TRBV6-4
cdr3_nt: TGTGCCAGCAGAGCTCACAGGGCCGGGGAGCTGTTTTTT
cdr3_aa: CASRAHRAGELFF

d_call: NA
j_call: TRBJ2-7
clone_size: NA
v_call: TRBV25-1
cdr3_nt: TGTGCCAGCAGCCCGGGGTTTGCCTCCTACGAGCAGTACTTC
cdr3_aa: CASSPGFASYEQYF

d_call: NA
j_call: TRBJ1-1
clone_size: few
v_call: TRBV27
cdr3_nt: TGTGCCAGCAGTTTAGTCAGGGGCACTGAAGCTTTCTTT
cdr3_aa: CASSLVRGTEAFF

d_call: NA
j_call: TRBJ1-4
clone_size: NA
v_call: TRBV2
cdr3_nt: TGTGCCAGCAGTGAAGGGACATATGAAAAACTGTTTTTT
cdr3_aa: CASSEGTYEKLFF